The 17 T cell receptor beta chains below all came from one sample that was sequenced in a study of metastatic and nonmetastatic thyroid tumors. Thyroid surgery was performed in patients who had received no treatment beforehand. Via MiXCR, TCRdb re-called the PCR reads. Of tens of thousands of clones detected, about 13% appear once; the ten largest clones hold over 9%. The sequenced material came from blood. The receptors here all came from a female donor with papillary thyroid cancer or a benign thyroid nodule (not recorded which). Some clones in this sample may be carry-over from other donors' samples.

At least ten counts were recorded for this clone. The chain joins TRBV15 to TRBJ1-3, with D tentatively TRBD1 (6 bases). Trimming pared 0 bases from V and 3 bases from J, leaving 12 bases between. CDR1 is LNHNV, CDR2 YYDKDF, per germline (reference sequence). The CDR3 covers 16 residues. CDR3 in DNA: TGTGCCACCAGCAGAGATGCAGGGGAAGATGGAAACACCATATATTTT. Its translation is CATSRDAGEDGNTIYF.

With respect to this clone: A much larger clone differs from this one at a single base, so this may be a read error. The V call is TRBV9, the J call TRBJ2-3, with 7 nucleotides matching TRBD1. This CDR3 spans 14 amino acids. The J segment lost 5 bases and the V segment lost 3 bases, leaving 6 bases of the junction unmatched. Per germline, CDR1 SGDLS and CDR2 YYNGEE. For the CDR3, the DNA is TGTGCCAGCAGCGGAGACAACAGGGGAGATACGCAGTATTTT. This sequence encodes CASSGDNRGDTQYF.

This clone was observed a few times. One base away lies a much larger clone, so this may be a sequencing read error. Other DNA sequences in this sample translate to the same CDR3. The gene calls are TRBV19 and TRBJ1-1; perhaps TRBD1 as D (5 bases). This CDR3 has 16 residues. Germline V gene lookup returns CDR1 LNHDA and CDR2 SQIVND (reference sequence). V was pared by 5 bases and J by 0 bases, with 16 bases between. The CDR3 region has the DNA TGTGCCAGTAGTGACAGCCCTACACCCATGAACACTGAAGCTTTCTTT. Its translation: CASSDSPTPMNTEAFF.

This clone has ten or more counts. V and J are TRBV28 and TRBJ1-5, with 8 bases that match TRBD1. CDR1 and CDR2 from the germline V gene are MDHEN and SYDVKM. The J segment lost 9 bases and the V segment lost 6 bases, leaving 7 bases of the junction unmatched. This CDR3 spans 13 amino acids. This CDR3 reads CASRGTGTWPQHF. The DNA for the CDR3 is TGTGCCAGCAGGGGGACAGGAACCTGGCCCCAGCATTTT. Supplemented by reference TRBV28 and TRBJ1-5, the full variable domain reads DVKVTQSSRYLVKRTGEKVFLECVQDMDHENMFWYRQDPGLGLRLIYFSYDVKMKEKGDIPEGYSVSREKKERFSLILESASTNQTSMYLCASRGTGTWPQHFGDGTRLSIL.

This clone was observed a few times. J is TRBJ2-2 and V is TRBV6-5; D remains ambiguous. The germline gives CDR1 MNHEY, CDR2 SVGAGI. The CDR3 consists of 16 residues. V lost 2 bases, J lost 3 bases, and 13 bases lay in between. The CDR3 sequence is CASSYDPGRYTGELFF. In DNA, the CDR3 is TGTGCCAGCAGTTACGACCCGGGCAGGTACACCGGGGAGCTGTTTTTT.

This clone was seen ten or more times. The V call is TRBV9, the J call TRBJ1-1, with D unresolved. Germline values: CDR1 SGDLS, CDR2 YYNGEE. This CDR3 region has 17 residues. Trimming left V 2 bases short and J 6 bases short, with 23 bases between. CDR3 nucleotide sequence: TGTGCCAGCAGCGTTTCGTACCAAATCCGGACGGAGTCTGAAGCTTTCTTT. Its translation: CASSVSYQIRTESEAFF.

This clone was detected ten times or more. Other DNA sequences in this sample translate to the same CDR3. The V gene is TRBV19, the J gene TRBJ2-2; D call uncertain. The length of the CDR3 is 13 residues. Germline loops: CDR1 LNHDA, CDR2 SQIVND (reference sequence). V dropped 11 bases and J dropped 4 bases, with 14 bases sitting between them. CDR3 coding DNA: TGTGCCCTCACATCAGGTCGCACCGGGGAGCTGTTTTTT. Translation: CALTSGRTGELFF. Full variable domain (remainder filled in from reference TRBV19 and TRBJ2-2): DGGITQSPKYLFRKEGQNVTLSCEQNLNHDAMYWYRQDPGQGLRLIYYSQIVNDFQKGDIAEGYSVSREKKESFPLTVTSAQKNPTAFYLCALTSGRTGELFFGEGSRLTVL.

The chain couples TRBV10-2 to TRBJ2-5; 9 positions match TRBD2. Losses at the gene ends were 8 bases for V and 2 bases for J; bases not matched to a gene: 9. Germline CDR1 is WSHSY and CDR2 is SAAADI. This CDR3 is built from 15 residues. The chain's CDR3 is CASGAGLAPQETQYF. The CDR3 DNA reads as TGCGCCAGCGGAGCCGGACTAGCGCCTCAAGAGACCCAGTACTTC.

This clone was picked up many times. The chain is built from TRBV15 and TRBJ1-4; weak D call: TRBD1 (5 bases). Looked up from germline, CDR1 is LNHNV and CDR2 is YYDKDF (reference sequence). V gave up 2 bases and J gave up 8 bases, with 15 bases separating them. The CDR3 is made up of 15 amino acids. CDR3 sequence: CATSRLKGTSEKLFF. The CDR3 DNA follows: TGTGCCACCAGCAGACTCAAAGGGACCTCCGAAAAACTGTTTTTT.

This clone was detected ten times or more. The chain carries TRBV5-1 and TRBJ2-1; D gene uncertain. V dropped 2 bases and J dropped 0 bases, with 9 bases sitting between them. Germline V CDR1 and CDR2: SGHRS, YFSETQ. The CDR3 has 15 amino acids. The CDR3 nucleotides are TGCGCCAGCAGCTTAGACTCTAGCTCCTACAATGAGCAGTTCTTC. It yields the protein CASSLDSSSYNEQFF.

This sequence joins TRBV6-1 and TRBJ1-1; D call uncertain. V lost 7 bases and J lost 3, with 18 bases in between. Germline loops: CDR1 MNHNS, CDR2 SASEGT. CDR3 length: 15 residues. The CDR3 nucleotides are TGTGCCAGCAAGGTGTCAGGATCGGGTGACACTGAAGCTTTCTTT. Protein sequence: CASKVSGSGDTEAFF.

This clone was seen at least ten times. The V gene is TRBV10-3, the J gene TRBJ2-7, with 9 bases lining up with TRBD1. Germline V gives CDR1 ENHRY, CDR2 SYGVKD. Unmatched junction bases numbered 11, after V lost 10 bases and J lost 4 bases. CDR3 size: 14 residues. The CDR3 DNA is TGTGCCACCAGGGACAGGGCCAATGATTACGAGCAGTACTTC. It codes for CATRDRANDYEQYF.

The rearrangement joins TRBV7-8 to TRBJ2-7; D unresolved. Per germline, CDR1 SGHVS and CDR2 FQNEAQ. V lost 1 base and J lost 6, with 10 bases in between. This CDR3 spans 13 amino acids. In DNA form, the CDR3 reads TGTGCCAGCAGCTTAGGGAAGTGGTTCGAGCAGTACTTC. Amino acids: CASSLGKWFEQYF.

In its sample, this clone was seen many times. The V and J genes are TRBV28 and TRBJ2-2; D perhaps matches TRBD2 (5 bases). The germline V gene has CDR1 MDHEN and CDR2 SYDVKM. The V end lost 2 bases, the J end lost 2 bases, and 12 bases lay between the germline ends. The length of the CDR3 is 16 residues. The CDR3 loop reads CASSLNILANTGELFF. DNA of the CDR3: TGTGCCAGCAGTTTAAACATCCTAGCTAACACCGGGGAGCTGTTTTTT.

This clone was detected ten times or more. The chain joins TRBV12-3 or TRBV12-4 to TRBJ1-5, with 9 positions matching TRBD1. CDR3 size: 17 residues. V shed 3 bases, J shed 0 bases, and the junction held 6 bases outside the gene matches. Here the CDR3 reads CASSLGDRVYSNQPQHF. CDR3 coding DNA: TGTGCCAGCAGTTTGGGGGACAGGGTGTATAGCAATCAGCCCCAGCATTTT.

A word on this clone: This sequence may be a read error, since a much larger clone differs from it by one base. The J gene is TRBJ1-5, the V gene TRBV5-6; D remains ambiguous. The CDR3 is made up of 13 amino acids. Looked up from germline, CDR1 is SGHDT and CDR2 is YYEEEE. CDR3 protein: CASSLGSNQHQHF. The CDR3 bases are TGTGCCAGCAGCTTGGGAAGCAATCAGCACCAGCATTTT.

This clone was picked up many times. The rearrangement links TRBV5-5 to TRBJ2-5; D may be TRBD2 (6 bases). This CDR3 contains 16 residues. Between the trimmed V and J ends, which lost 5 bases and 5 bases, there was a span of 22 bases. The germline V gene has CDR1 SGHKS and CDR2 YYEKEE (reference sequence). CDR3 residues: CASRITGRTGGETQYF. The CDR3 DNA reads as TGTGCCAGCAGAATAACGGGACGGACCGGGGGTGAGACCCAGTACTTC.